This record covers a single TCR beta chain. Its specificity is not known. Method: immunoSEQ multiplex PCR; TCRdb's copy keeps in-frame clones and lacks some. Among tens of thousands of clones listed, 88% were seen once. This specimen comes from a study of T cell responses to AZD1222 COVID-19 vaccine. Findings of the study overall: Only after the peak T cell response were repertoires sampled. Donors were chiefly white British, with a greater number of females, and clonal diversity was perhaps underestimated. Regions left unmutated in variants are reportedly the target of nearly half of spike-specific TCRs.

The sample here was peripheral blood, taken on day 0 of MenACWY control vaccination. The sequence came from an adult in good health.

Here the CDR3 DNA reads TGTGCCACCAGCAGCCTGGTGGGGGCGCGTGGCTACACCTTC. Translation gives CATSSLVGARGYTF. This sequence joins TRBV15 and TRBJ1-2, with D possibly matching TRBD1 (6 bases). This CDR3 comprises 14 residues. V lost 3 bases, J lost 7 bases, and 15 bases lay in between. Germline CDR1 LNHNV, CDR2 YYDKDF (reference sequence).